These 3 T cell receptor beta chains came from one sample sequenced in a study of T cell repertoires in cytomegalovirus infection. These receptors are not linked to any known antigen. TCRdb called the reads again in MiXCR, with one record for every CDR3 protein. There are about 770,000 distinct CDR3 sequences in the sample; about 29% occur only once, and about an eighth lies in the top ten. Sample: cultured CD8+ T cells from PBMCs, taken from culture after CMV antigen stimulation. Receptor source: a human donor in good health (CMV status not recorded). Some clones in this sample may be carry-over from other donors' samples.

This clonotype was detected only a few times. This chain joins TRBV12-3 or TRBV12-4 and TRBJ2-3, with TRBD1 as a possible D gene (6 bases). Trimming cost V 3 bases and J 6 bases, with 25 bases left between them. This CDR3 contains 18 residues. The DNA for the CDR3 is TGTGCCAGCAGTTTCACTCTACCCGGGACACAAAAGGGGGATACGCAGTATTTT. Translation gives CASSFTLPGTQKGDTQYF.

This clonotype was counted between two and nine times. CDR3 loop: CASSPRLAGGWNEQFF. CDR3 DNA: TGTGCCAGCAGCCCGCGACTAGCGGGGGGTTGGAATGAGCAGTTCTTC. The chain has TRBV7-9 and TRBJ2-1; 13 bases are shared with TRBD2. V dropped 5 bases and J dropped 7; count of bases not matched to a gene: 8. The CDR3 spans 16 residues. Germline CDR1 and CDR2: SEHNR and FQNEAQ (reference sequence). Full variable domain (rest looked up from reference TRBV7-9 and TRBJ2-1): DTGVSQNPRHKITKRGQNVTFRCDPISEHNRLYWYRQTLGQGPEFLTYFQNEAQLEKSRLLSDRFSAERPKGSFSTLEIQRTEQGDSAMYLCASSPRLAGGWNEQFFGPGTRLTVL.

Comments on this clonotype: A read error may explain this, as a much larger clone is one base away. The gene calls are TRBV7-8 and TRBJ1-5; 9 nucleotides agree with TRBD1. The J call may be in error: the DNA end matches TRBJ2-3 better. The CDR3 loop spans 18 amino acids. Germline V gives CDR1 SGHVS, CDR2 FQNEAQ. DNA for the CDR3: TGTGCCAGCAGCGAACCCCGGGACAGGGACCTCCCCAATCAGCCCCAGTATTTT. This encodes CASSEPRDRDLPNQPQYF.